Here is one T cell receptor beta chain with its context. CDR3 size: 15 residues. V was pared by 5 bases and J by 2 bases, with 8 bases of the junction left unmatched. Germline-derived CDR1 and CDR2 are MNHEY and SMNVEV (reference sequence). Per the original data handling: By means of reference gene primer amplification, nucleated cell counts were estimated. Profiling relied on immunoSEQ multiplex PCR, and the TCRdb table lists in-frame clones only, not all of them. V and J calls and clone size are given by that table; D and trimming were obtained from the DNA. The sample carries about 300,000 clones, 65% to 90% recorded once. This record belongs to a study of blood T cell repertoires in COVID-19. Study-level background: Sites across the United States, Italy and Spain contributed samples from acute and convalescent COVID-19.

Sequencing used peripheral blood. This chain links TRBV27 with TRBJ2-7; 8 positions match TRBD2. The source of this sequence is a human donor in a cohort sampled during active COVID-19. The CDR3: CASSKSSGYTYEQYF. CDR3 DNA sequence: TGTGCCAGCAGTAAGTCTAGCGGGTATACCTACGAGCAGTACTTC.